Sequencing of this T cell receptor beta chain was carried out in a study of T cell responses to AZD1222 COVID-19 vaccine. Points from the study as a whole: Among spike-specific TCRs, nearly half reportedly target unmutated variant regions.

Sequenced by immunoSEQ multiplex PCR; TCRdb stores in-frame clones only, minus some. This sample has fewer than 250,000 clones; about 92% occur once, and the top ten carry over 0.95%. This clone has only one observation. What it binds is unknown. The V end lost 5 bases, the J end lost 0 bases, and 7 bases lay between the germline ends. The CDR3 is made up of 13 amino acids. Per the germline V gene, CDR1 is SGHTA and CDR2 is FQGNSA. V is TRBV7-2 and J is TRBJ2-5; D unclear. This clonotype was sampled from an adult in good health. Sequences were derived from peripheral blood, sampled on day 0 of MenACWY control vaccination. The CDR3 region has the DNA TGTGCCAGCAGCCGAAACTACCAAGAGACCCAGTACTTC. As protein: CASSRNYQETQYF.